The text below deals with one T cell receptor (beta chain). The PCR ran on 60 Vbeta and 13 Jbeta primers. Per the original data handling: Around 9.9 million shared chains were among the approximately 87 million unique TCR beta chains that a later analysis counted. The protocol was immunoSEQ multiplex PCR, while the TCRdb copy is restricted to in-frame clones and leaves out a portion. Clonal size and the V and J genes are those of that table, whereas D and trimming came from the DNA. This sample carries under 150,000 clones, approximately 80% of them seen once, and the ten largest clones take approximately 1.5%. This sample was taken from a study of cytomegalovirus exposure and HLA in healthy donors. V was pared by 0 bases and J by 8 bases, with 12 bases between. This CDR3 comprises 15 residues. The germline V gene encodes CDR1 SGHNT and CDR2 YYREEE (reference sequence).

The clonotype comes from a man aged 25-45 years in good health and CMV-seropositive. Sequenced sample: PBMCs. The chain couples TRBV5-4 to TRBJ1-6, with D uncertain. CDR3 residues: CASSLGGFNYSPLHF. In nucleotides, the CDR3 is TGTGCCAGCAGCTTGGGCGGGTTTAACTATTCACCCCTCCACTTT. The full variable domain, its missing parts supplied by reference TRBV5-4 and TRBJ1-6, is ETGVTQSPTHLIKTRGQQVTLRCSSQSGHNTVSWYQQALGQGPQFIFQYYREEENGRGNFPPRFSGLQFPNYSSELNVNALELDDSALYLCASSLGGFNYSPLHFGNGTRLTVT.